The 17 T cell receptor beta chains below come from one sample, sequenced in a study of regulatory T cells in long-lasting Graves disease. Libraries of TCR beta came from iRepertoire HTBI primers plus Arm-PCR of CDR3 regions. From the multiplex PCR reads, TCRdb called clonotypes with MiXCR, one entry per CDR3 protein. The data hold under 500,000 distinct CDR3 sequences, with about a sixth observed a single time. The sample's time point: newly diagnosed GD, antithyroid drugs for less than 3 months. With RNA extracted from PBMCs as input, the TCR library was made. Another study also made use of these data, one on T cells in Graves' hyperthyroidism and ophthalmopathy.

The source material was peripheral blood mononuclear cells (PBMCs), sampled at new diagnosis, from a patient treated with antithyroid drugs. The receptors come from a woman aged 25 to 39 with Graves disease.

This clonotype showed up many times. The V and J genes are TRBV12-3 or TRBV12-4 and TRBJ1-1; possible D gene TRBD1, 5 bases. The CDR3 is 14 residues long. Trimming pared 6 bases from V and 0 bases from J, leaving 11 bases between. Here the CDR3 DNA reads TGTGCCAGCAGGTGGGGGGTAATGAACACTGAAGCTTTCTTT. It yields the protein CASRWGVMNTEAFF.

This clonotype occurred many times. J is TRBJ2-7 and V is TRBV27; D remains unclear. Germline V gene sequence: CDR1 MNHEY, CDR2 SMNVEV (reference sequence). CDR3 length equals 15 residues. V lost 7 bases and J lost 0, with 16 bases in between. The CDR3 region has the DNA TGTGCCAGCACTCTCCATGGGTCCAGCTCCTACGAGCAGTACTTC. Translated: CASTLHGSSSYEQYF.

This clonotype was detected only a few times. V and J are TRBV28 and TRBJ2-1; 9 nucleotides agree with TRBD2. CDR3 length: 11 amino acids. CDR1 MDHEN and CDR2 SYDVKM come from the germline V gene. Trimming cost V 5 bases and J 12 bases; bases outside gene matches: 2. This CDR3 is CASSLSGGQFF. CDR3 nucleotide sequence: TGTGCCAGCAGTCTTAGCGGGGGGCAGTTCTTC.

The chain couples TRBV30 to TRBJ2-5, with D perhaps assigned TRBD1 or TRBD2 (5 bases each). The V and J ends lost 3 bases and 4 bases respectively, with 12 bases between them. This CDR3 has 13 amino acids. Looked up from germline, CDR1 is GTSNPN and CDR2 is SVGIG (reference sequence). The CDR3 region has the DNA TGTGCCTGGAGGAGGGGACCGGGAGAGACCCAGTACTTC. It translates to CAWRRGPGETQYF. The variable domain in full, with the rest retrieved from reference TRBV30 and TRBJ2-5, is SQTIHQWPATLVQPVGSPLSLECTVEGTSNPNLYWYRQAAGRGLQLLFYSVGIGQISSEVPQNLSASRPQDRQFILSSKKLLLSDSGFYLCAWRRGPGETQYFGPGTRLLVL.

Notes on this clonotype: A read error is possible here, since a much larger clone lies one base away. This chain connects TRBV7-3 to TRBJ2-1, with D perhaps matching TRBD1 (5 bases). The CDR3 runs to 13 residues. The V gene lost 5 bases and the J gene lost 6 bases, with 11 bases spanning the gap. Germline V lookup: CDR1 SGHTA, CDR2 FQGTGA. The CDR3 region has the DNA TGTGCCAGCAGCCTTGGGGCGCTCAATGAGCAGTTCTTC. Translated, it gives CASSLGALNEQFF.

A remark on this clonotype: Just one base apart from a much larger clone, this may be a read error. V is TRBV11-2 and J is TRBJ2-7, with D perhaps matching TRBD2 (5 bases). V gave up 8 bases and J gave up 7 bases, with 21 bases separating them. Germline V gene lookup returns CDR1 SGHAT and CDR2 FQNNGV. The CDR3 consists of 14 residues. The CDR3 sequence: CASSRGLGPWEQYF. The CDR3 DNA follows: TGTGCCAGCTCTAGAGGGCTAGGACCTTGGGAGCAGTACTTC.

The rearrangement links TRBV7-6 to TRBJ2-3; 12 bases are shared with TRBD1. Germline-derived CDR1 and CDR2 are SGHVS and FNYEAQ. The CDR3 extends over 17 amino acids. The junction had 10 bases not matched to a gene; V was cut back by 4 bases and J by 5 bases. CDR3 bases: TGTGCCAGCAGCTCCACGGTGGGACAGGGGGCCGGAGATACGCAGTATTTT. Translating it yields CASSSTVGQGAGDTQYF.

The chain is built from TRBV28 and TRBJ2-1; a possible D gene is TRBD2 (6 bases). V was clipped by 7 bases and J by 4 bases, with 17 bases between them. The CDR3 totals 15 residues. Per the germline V gene, CDR1 is MDHEN and CDR2 is SYDVKM. The CDR3 loop reads CASTSYNSGYNEQFF. The CDR3 coding sequence is TGTGCCAGCACTTCTTATAATAGCGGATACAATGAGCAGTTCTTC. The variable domain in full, with the rest retrieved from reference TRBV28 and TRBJ2-1, is DVKVTQSSRYLVKRTGEKVFLECVQDMDHENMFWYRQDPGLGLRLIYFSYDVKMKEKGDIPEGYSVSREKKERFSLILESASTNQTSMYLCASTSYNSGYNEQFFGPGTRLTVL.

The chain employs TRBV27 and TRBJ2-1; 9 bases fit TRBD2. V trimming: 0 bases; J trimming: 5 bases; junction bases outside the gene matches: 8. CDR3 size: 17 residues. The germline CDR1 and CDR2 sequences are MNHEY and SMNVEV (reference sequence). The CDR3 region is CASSLSSGLAQNNEQFF. In DNA, the CDR3 is TGTGCCAGCAGTTTATCCAGCGGACTAGCGCAAAACAATGAGCAGTTCTTC.

Many counts were recorded for this clonotype. The CDR3 DNA reads TGTGCCAGCAGACGTGACAGCCTTTACGAGCAGTACTTC. Its translation: CASRRDSLYEQYF. J is TRBJ2-7 and V is TRBV11-1, with a possible D match to TRBD1 (5 bases). The CDR3 extends over 13 amino acids. V lost 6 bases and J 4 bases, leaving 13 bases between the germline ends. Per the germline V gene, CDR1 is SGHAT and CDR2 is FQDESV (reference sequence).

This clonotype was observed many times. The chain joins TRBV27 to TRBJ2-7; 7 bases map to TRBD1. Germline lookup yields CDR1 MNHEY and CDR2 SMNVEV (reference sequence). With V trimmed by 2 bases and J by 2 bases, 6 bases remained unmatched. The CDR3 is made up of 15 amino acids. The CDR3 DNA reads as TGTGCCAGCAGTTTAGGACAGGAGCTAACCTACGAGCAGTACTTC. It specifies CASSLGQELTYEQYF.

This clonotype was counted between two and nine times. The chain carries TRBV6-1 and TRBJ2-2; maybe TRBD2 (7 bases). The V gene lost 5 bases and the J gene lost 0 bases, with 16 bases spanning the gap. The CDR3 runs 17 residues. CDR1 and CDR2 from the germline V gene are MNHNS and SASEGT. The DNA for the CDR3 is TGTGCCAGCAGTCCATCAGCGGGACAAGCGAACACCGGGGAGCTGTTTTTT. Protein: CASSPSAGQANTGELFF.

This clonotype was counted a few times. This chain joins TRBV7-9 and TRBJ1-2; TRBD1 agrees at 8 bases. After removal of 7 bases from V and 4 bases from J, the junction contained 8 bases not matched to a gene. Germline CDR1 is SEHNR and CDR2 is FQNEAQ (reference sequence). The CDR3 loop spans 14 amino acids. The CDR3 DNA is TGTGCCAGCACTGGGACAGGAGAAGGCTATGGCTACACCTTC. It specifies CASTGTGEGYGYTF.

This clonotype was seen ten or more times. The chain links TRBV7-9 to TRBJ2-1, with 8 bases lining up with TRBD1. The ends lost 3 bases at V and 10 bases at J; junction bases unmatched: 8. Per germline, CDR1 SEHNR and CDR2 FQNEAQ (reference sequence). The CDR3 extends over 14 amino acids. The CDR3 sequence: CASSFGRGRREQFF. Here the CDR3 DNA reads TGTGCCAGCAGCTTCGGCAGGGGGCGACGAGAGCAGTTCTTC.

With respect to this clonotype: Just one base apart from a much larger clone, this may be a read error. J is TRBJ1-5 and V is TRBV20-1; a possible D gene is TRBD1 (5 bases). Germline-derived CDR1 and CDR2 are DFQATT and SNEGSKA (reference sequence). There are 14 residues in the CDR3. CDR3 residues: CSTRDLQGDQPQHF. In DNA form, the CDR3 reads TGCAGTACTAGAGATCTCCAGGGTGATCAGCCCCAGCATTTT.

The chain has TRBV7-8 and TRBJ2-7, with D possibly TRBD2 on 5 matching bases. This CDR3 is built from 14 residues. Germline V lookup: CDR1 SGHVS, CDR2 FQNEAQ. The V gene lost 1 base and the J gene lost 6 bases, with 13 bases spanning the gap. The CDR3 coding sequence is TGTGCCAGCAGCTTAGGCCGGAGGCTCAGCGAGCAGTACTTC. Translated: CASSLGRRLSEQYF.

Only a few counts were recorded for this clonotype. The chain joins TRBV7-9 to TRBJ2-1; D is undetermined. CDR1 and CDR2 from the germline V gene are SEHNR and FQNEAQ (reference sequence). The CDR3 has 11 amino acids. V was cut by 7 bases and J by 10 bases, with 11 bases left in between. CDR3 nucleotides: TGTGCCAGCACCTCCCCGGGCGAGCAGTTCTTC. Translating gives CASTSPGEQFF.